This TCR beta chain is drawn from a study of T cells in Graves' hyperthyroidism and ophthalmopathy (dated by TCRdb to the late 2010s). Study-level background: Peripheral blood samples were taken at initial diagnosis, before any treatment was given. TCR Vbeta CDR3 sequencing of fewer than 150 peripheral blood samples (approximately 44 ophthalmopathy, 70 to 85 hyperthyroidism and roughly 17 progressor patients) is reported in the paper. Following sampling, methimazole starting at 30 mg daily was given to hyperthyroidism patients, and high-dose intravenous methylprednisolone was given to ophthalmopathy patients. To identify distinguishing TCR V-J signatures, a discovery cohort of 90 to 100 patients was used, comprising 43 with Graves' ophthalmopathy and approximately 57 with stable Graves' hyperthyroidism. An independent validation cohort of some 18 hyperthyroidism patients and about 16 patients who later progressed to ophthalmopathy tested prospective prediction of ophthalmopathy. The approximately 100 discovery patients were randomly split 7:3 into training and test sets. The study also compared thyroid tissue and blood T-cell repertoires from about 6 Graves' hyperthyroidism patients. Results the study describes overall, beyond this receptor: Blood samples also contained most of the expanded thyroid clonotypes (frequency above 0.001), which suggests that blood repertoires may reflect thyroid immune responses. No statistical method was used to set the sample size in advance, and investigators knew the group allocation. A model built on a 13 V-J signature distinguished ophthalmopathy from stable hyperthyroidism, reaching around 88% sensitivity and 81% to 83% specificity in cross-validation and 80%/75% in testing. In validation, progression to ophthalmopathy was predicted by the model with approximately 67% sensitivity and 72.22% specificity, a median of approximately 7.1 months before onset.

The TCR beta CDR3 regions were amplified from the RNA transcripts. A first-round RT-PCR of the TCR CDR3 used the HTBI primer set with the Qiagen OneStep RT-PCR kit. The libraries were constructed in a second round of multiplex PCR and then size-selected and purified. Paired-end sequencing of the libraries was performed with 100 bp reads on an Illumina HiSeq2000. For the original study's pipeline: SOAPnuke was used to process the raw data, with reads discarded if the reads contained adapters or uncalled bases, had a mean Phred below 15, or lacked an exact constant-primer or identifier match. COPE v1.2.5 was used to merge the high-quality paired reads, and each unique nucleotide sequence was defined as a clonotype. MiTCR v1.1 was used to align clonotypes to the IMGT TRBV, TRBD and TRBJ reference segments. The analysis was restricted to V-J combinations with a frequency above 0.0001, which together covered 99% to 99.2% of the repertoires. The TCS score was defined as F50 (clonal expansion) divided by E x V (chaos), with BLOSUM62-based TCRdist calculated between CDR3 peptides within each V-J. Welch's t-statistics and random forest reduced roughly 500 V-J features to roughly 13, which were used in a naive Bayes classifier (R e1071). Thyroid-blood repertoire similarity was quantified with the Morisita-Horn index. TCRdb redid the processing of the public reads, applying fastp at Q25 and MiXCR, and retained in-frame beta chains. Here each entry gathers all rows of one CDR3 protein and keeps the most common genes and DNA. The V and J calls were determined by TCRdb, not by the authors. The sample includes roughly 100,000 distinct CDR3 sequences, with over 45% observed a single time. Approximately 25% of the sample lies in the top ten.

Stable Graves' hyperthyroidism was defined as the absence of progression to ophthalmopathy over 18 months of follow-up. The hyperthyroidism patients were between 18 and 65 years old and newly diagnosed, with a disease duration of less than 2 months. The study excluded patients with uncontrolled infections, other autoimmune diseases, pregnancy or lactation. Diagnoses were established on the basis of clinical symptoms, serum thyroxine and TRAb, thyroid ultrasound, and orbital computed tomography. Ficoll-Paque density gradient centrifugation was used to isolate PBMCs from 8.5 to 10 ml of fresh peripheral blood. Trizol reagent was used to extract total RNA, and RNA quality was then checked on an Agilent 2100 Bioanalyzer. On this clonotype itself: The target of this receptor is not known. No much larger clonotype is one base removed from it; base qualities were not supplied.

Sequences were obtained from blood. This TCR was sampled from a man aged 35 to 55 with Graves' hyperthyroidism.

CDR3 region: CAIRTGDYGYTF. The nucleotides read TGTGCCATCAGGACAGGGGACTATGGCTACACCTTC. The sequence links TRBV10-3 to TRBJ1-2; 8 bases in between match TRBD1. The CDR3 covers 12 residues, taking in both the cysteine and the phenylalanine. The read is trimmed to its CDR3 DNA, 36 bases read in frame from base 1. The CDR1 and CDR2 encoded by the germline V gene are ENHRY and SYGVKD. V is pruned by 6 bases and J by 3 bases, leaving 0 bases of the junction without a gene match.